The clone carrying this TCR beta chain is a singleton in its sample. The antigen is unknown. Time point reported: technical triplicate 3. The sample is drawn from a study of neurological immune-mediated disorders. TCRdb used MiXCR to reprocess the 5' RACE reads, holding one entry per CDR3 protein. The sample lists nearly 45,000 distinct CDR3 sequences; 20% to 25% were seen once. Study conclusions and caveats: TCR-beta repertoires seemed private in all groups, with no expanded CDR3 amino acid sequences shared. Levels of TCR clonal expansion peaked in HTLV-1-associated myelopathy and reached their lowest in multiple sclerosis, under those of healthy controls.

CDR3 size: 18 residues. V lost 5 bases and J 3 bases, leaving 23 bases between the germline ends. The germline V gene encodes CDR1 MDHEN and CDR2 SYDVKM. This TCR was recovered from a man in his fifties or sixties with HTLV-1-associated myelopathy (HAM/TSP). The gene calls are TRBV28 and TRBJ2-1; a weak D match, TRBD1 (7 bases). The sample taken for sequencing was PBMCs. The CDR3 bases are TGTGCCAGCAGTGAGGAGGGGGCCCGACTCACTTTCTACAATGAGCAGTTCTTC. This gives the protein CASSEEGARLTFYNEQFF.